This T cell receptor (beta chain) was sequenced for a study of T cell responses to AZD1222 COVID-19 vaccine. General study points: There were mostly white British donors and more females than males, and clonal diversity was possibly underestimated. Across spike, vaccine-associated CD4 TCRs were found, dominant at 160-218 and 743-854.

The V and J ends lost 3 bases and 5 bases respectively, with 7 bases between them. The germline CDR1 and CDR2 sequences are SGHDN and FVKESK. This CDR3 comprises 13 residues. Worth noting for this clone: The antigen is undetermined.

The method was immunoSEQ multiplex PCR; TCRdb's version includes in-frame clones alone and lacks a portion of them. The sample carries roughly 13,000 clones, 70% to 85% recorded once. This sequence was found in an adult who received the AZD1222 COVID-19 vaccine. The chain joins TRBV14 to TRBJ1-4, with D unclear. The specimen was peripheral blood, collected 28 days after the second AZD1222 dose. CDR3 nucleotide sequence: TGTGCCAGCAGCCACAGGCCGAATGAAAAACTGTTTTTT. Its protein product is CASSHRPNEKLFF.